Below, one T cell receptor (beta chain) is given with its context. The data were obtained in a study of shared clonotypes between healthy human individuals. Authors' methods: ImmunoSEQ gave junction-only sequences without quality scores, so filtering differed. Here immunoSEQ multiplex PCR was the method, and the copy in TCRdb shows in-frame clones only, minus some. From that table come the V and J calls and clone size; the DNA was used to work out D and trimming. The sample consists of roughly 2,000,000 clones, around 95% of them appearing once. V was clipped by 5 bases and J by 6 bases, with 16 bases between them. Germline CDR1 is SGHAT and CDR2 is FQNNGV. This CDR3 is built from 14 residues. Naive CD8 cells, CD45RO-negative and positively selected for CCR7, excluded terminally differentiated effector memory CD45RA+ cells.

The TCR was taken from a man between 18 and 35 years old in good health. Some clones in this sample may be carry-over from other donors' samples. The sequencing sample was made of naive CD8+ T cells from PBMCs. The gene calls are TRBV11-2 and TRBJ1-2, with unresolved D. The CDR3 protein is CASSPLLGGDGYTF. The CDR3, as DNA: TGTGCCAGCAGCCCCCTCCTGGGAGGCGATGGCTACACCTTC.